A selection of T cell receptor beta chains follows, all from one sample in a study of identifying expanded T cells in peripheral blood. Assay used: immunoSEQ multiplex PCR; TCRdb lists only in-frame clones, some missing. This sample has 100,000 to 110,000 clones; about 90% occur once, and the top ten carry roughly 6%. The specimen sequenced was blood. The receptors derive from a person aged 18 to 70 in good health. Each CDR3 is given with its conserved first and last residue. The D gene is left open where the match is weak.

v_gene: TRBV4-1; d_gene: TRBD2; CDR3aa: CASSQDAEASGYNEQFF
v_gene: TRBV14; d_gene: TRBD2; CDR3aa: CATGLAGASEQYF
v_gene: TRBV7-2; d_gene: -; CDR3aa: CASSLSGYSYNEQFF
v_gene: TRBV7-8; d_gene: TRBD2; CDR3aa: CASSLERGGPNTGELFF
v_gene: TRBV6-1; d_gene: -; CDR3aa: CASTGRVPAEQYF
v_gene: TRBV6-1; d_gene: -; CDR3aa: CASRPGAQGTEAFF
v_gene: TRBV5-1; d_gene: TRBD2; CDR3aa: CASSLRSGGAKTNIQYF
v_gene: TRBV18; d_gene: -; CDR3aa: CASSPRQESAGYTF
v_gene: TRBV30; d_gene: -; CDR3aa: CAWDLTGGVPEAFF
v_gene: TRBV6-6; d_gene: -; CDR3aa: CASSIPRDSSYNEQFF
v_gene: TRBV18; d_gene: -; CDR3aa: CASSPGLGSRTDTQYF
v_gene: TRBV5-8; d_gene: -; CDR3aa: CASSLGAPRAANTEAFF
v_gene: TRBV19; d_gene: TRBD2; CDR3aa: CASSTIRTSLETQYF
v_gene: TRBV30; d_gene: -; CDR3aa: CAWSVSAGQGYTF
v_gene: TRBV6-4; d_gene: -; CDR3aa: CASSDSPGQTAQYF
v_gene: TRBV19; d_gene: -; CDR3aa: CASSPVTHEQFF
v_gene: TRBV18; d_gene: -; CDR3aa: CASSPQAGPMKGYTF
v_gene: TRBV5-1; d_gene: -; CDR3aa: CASSPTVSPEAFF